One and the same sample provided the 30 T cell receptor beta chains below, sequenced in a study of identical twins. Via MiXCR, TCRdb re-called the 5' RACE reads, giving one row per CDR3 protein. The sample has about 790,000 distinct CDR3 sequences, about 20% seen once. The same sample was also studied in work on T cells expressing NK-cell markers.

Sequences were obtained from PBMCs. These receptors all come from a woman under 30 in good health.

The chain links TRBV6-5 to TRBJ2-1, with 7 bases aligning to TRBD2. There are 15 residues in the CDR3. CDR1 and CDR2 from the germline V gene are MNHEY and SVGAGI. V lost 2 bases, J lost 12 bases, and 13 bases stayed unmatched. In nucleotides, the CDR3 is TGTGCCAGCAGTTACAATCCCCCTGGCGCGGGGGTGCAGTTCTTC. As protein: CASSYNPPGAGVQFF.

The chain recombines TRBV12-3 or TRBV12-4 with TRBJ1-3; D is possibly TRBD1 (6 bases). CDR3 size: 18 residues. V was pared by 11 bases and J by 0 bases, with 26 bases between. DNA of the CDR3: TGTGCCTTCAGTTTTGGGTCGACGGACAGCCGCTCTGGAAACACCATATATTTT. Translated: CAFSFGSTDSRSGNTIYF.

The CDR3 loop is CASSRGTGLATDTQYF. CDR3 sequence (DNA): TGCGCCAGCAGCCGAGGGACAGGGTTGGCCACAGATACGCAGTATTTT. The chain carries TRBV5-1 and TRBJ2-3, with 9 bases fitting TRBD1. CDR1 and CDR2 (germline): SGHRS, YFSETQ. V lost 4 bases, J lost 2 bases, and 8 bases stayed unmatched. This CDR3 region has 16 residues.

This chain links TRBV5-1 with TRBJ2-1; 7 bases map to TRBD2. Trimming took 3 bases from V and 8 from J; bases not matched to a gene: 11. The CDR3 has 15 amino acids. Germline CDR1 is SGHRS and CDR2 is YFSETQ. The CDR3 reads CASSYAGTTGDEQFF. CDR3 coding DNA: TGCGCCAGCAGCTACGCCGGGACTACCGGTGATGAGCAGTTCTTC.

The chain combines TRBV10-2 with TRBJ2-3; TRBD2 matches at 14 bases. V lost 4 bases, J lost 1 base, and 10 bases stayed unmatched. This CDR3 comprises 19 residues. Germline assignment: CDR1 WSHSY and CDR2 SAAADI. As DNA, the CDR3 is TGCGCCAGCAGTGCCCGCGGGACTAGCGGGAGAAGGGGCACAGATACGCAGTATTTT. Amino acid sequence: CASSARGTSGRRGTDTQYF.

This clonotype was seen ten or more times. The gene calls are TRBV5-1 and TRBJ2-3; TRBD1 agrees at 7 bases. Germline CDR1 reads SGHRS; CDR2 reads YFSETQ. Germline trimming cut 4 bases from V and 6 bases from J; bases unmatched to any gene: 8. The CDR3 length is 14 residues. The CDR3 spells CASSQPDRADTQYF. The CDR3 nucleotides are TGCGCCAGCAGCCAACCCGACAGGGCGGATACGCAGTATTTT.

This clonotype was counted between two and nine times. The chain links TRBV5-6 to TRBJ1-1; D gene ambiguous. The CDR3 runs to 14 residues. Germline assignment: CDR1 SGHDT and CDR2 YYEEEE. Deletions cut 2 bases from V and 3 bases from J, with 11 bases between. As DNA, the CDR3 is TGTGCCAGCAGCTTTAACGCAGCTCACACTGAAGCTTTCTTT. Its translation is CASSFNAAHTEAFF.

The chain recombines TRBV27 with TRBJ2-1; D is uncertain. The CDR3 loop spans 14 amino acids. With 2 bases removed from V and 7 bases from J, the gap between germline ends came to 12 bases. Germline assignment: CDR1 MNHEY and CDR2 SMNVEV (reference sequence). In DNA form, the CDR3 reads TGTGCCAGCAGTTTAACCATACTGGGTAATGAGCAGTTCTTC. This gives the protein CASSLTILGNEQFF.

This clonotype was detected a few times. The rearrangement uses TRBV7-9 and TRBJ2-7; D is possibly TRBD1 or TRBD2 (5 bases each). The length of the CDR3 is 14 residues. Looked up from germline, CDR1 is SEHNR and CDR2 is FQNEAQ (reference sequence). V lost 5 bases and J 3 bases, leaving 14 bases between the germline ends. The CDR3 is CASSRPGAFYEQYF. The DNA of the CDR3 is TGTGCCAGCAGCCGCCCCGGGGCCTTCTACGAGCAGTACTTC.

CDR3 nucleotides: TGTGCCAGCACAAACAACCTGGGGTATGGCTACACCTTC. Encoded protein: CASTNNLGYGYTF. The V call is TRBV6-2 or TRBV6-3, the J call TRBJ1-2; no clear D. Trimming removed 7 bases from V and 5 bases from J, with 14 bases in between. Germline lookup yields CDR1 MNHEY and CDR2 SVGEGT. This CDR3 contains 13 residues.

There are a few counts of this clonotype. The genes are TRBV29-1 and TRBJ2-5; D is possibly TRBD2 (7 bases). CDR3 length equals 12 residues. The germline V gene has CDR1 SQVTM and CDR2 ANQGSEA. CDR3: CSALGGGETQYF. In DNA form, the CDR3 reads TGCAGTGCCCTAGGGGGAGGGGAGACCCAGTACTTC.

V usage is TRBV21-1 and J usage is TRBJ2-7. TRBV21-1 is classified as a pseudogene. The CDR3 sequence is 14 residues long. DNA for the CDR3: TGTGCCAGCAGCAAAGAGCAGGGTGGCTACGAGCAGTACTTC. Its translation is CASSKEQGGYEQYF.

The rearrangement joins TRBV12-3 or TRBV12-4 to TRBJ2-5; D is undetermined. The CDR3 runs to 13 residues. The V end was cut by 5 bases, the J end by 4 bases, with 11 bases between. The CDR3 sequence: CASSPIRAETQYF. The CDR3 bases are TGTGCCAGCAGTCCAATCCGGGCAGAGACCCAGTACTTC.

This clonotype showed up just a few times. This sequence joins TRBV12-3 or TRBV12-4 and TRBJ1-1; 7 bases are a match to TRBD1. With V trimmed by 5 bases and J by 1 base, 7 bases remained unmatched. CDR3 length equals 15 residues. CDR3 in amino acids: CASSKRDSWNTEAFF. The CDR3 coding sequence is TGTGCCAGCAGTAAGAGGGACAGTTGGAACACTGAAGCTTTCTTT.

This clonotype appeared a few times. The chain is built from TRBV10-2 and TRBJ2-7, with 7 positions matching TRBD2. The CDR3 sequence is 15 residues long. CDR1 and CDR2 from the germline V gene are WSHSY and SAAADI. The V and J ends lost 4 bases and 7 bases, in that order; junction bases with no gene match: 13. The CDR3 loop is CASSGQGGAGGEQYF. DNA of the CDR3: TGCGCCAGCAGTGGGCAGGGAGGTGCCGGGGGGGAGCAGTACTTC.

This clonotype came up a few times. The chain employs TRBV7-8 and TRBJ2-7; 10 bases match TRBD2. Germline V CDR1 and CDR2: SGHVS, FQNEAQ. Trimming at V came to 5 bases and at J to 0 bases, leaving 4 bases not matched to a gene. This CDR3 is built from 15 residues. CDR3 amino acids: CASSKLAGYSYEQYF. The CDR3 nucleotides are TGTGCCAGCAGCAAACTAGCGGGGTACTCCTACGAGCAGTACTTC.

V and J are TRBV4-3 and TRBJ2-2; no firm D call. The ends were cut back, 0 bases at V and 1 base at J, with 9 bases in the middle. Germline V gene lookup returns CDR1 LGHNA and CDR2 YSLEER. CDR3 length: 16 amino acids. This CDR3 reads CASSQDGWLNTGELFF. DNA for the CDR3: TGCGCCAGCAGCCAAGATGGCTGGCTGAACACCGGGGAGCTGTTTTTT.

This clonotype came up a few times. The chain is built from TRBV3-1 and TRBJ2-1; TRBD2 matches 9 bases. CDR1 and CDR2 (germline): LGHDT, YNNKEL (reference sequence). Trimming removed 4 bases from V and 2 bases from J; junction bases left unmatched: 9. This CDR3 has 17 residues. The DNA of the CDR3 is TGTGCCAGCAGCCTGGCGACGGGACTAGCAGCCTACAATGAGCAGTTCTTC. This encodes CASSLATGLAAYNEQFF.

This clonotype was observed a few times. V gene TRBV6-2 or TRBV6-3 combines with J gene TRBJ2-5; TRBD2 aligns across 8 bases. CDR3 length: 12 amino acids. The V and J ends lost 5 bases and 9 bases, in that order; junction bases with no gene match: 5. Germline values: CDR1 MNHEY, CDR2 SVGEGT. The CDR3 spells CASSQREKAQYF. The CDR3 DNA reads TGTGCCAGCAGTCAGCGGGAGAAGGCCCAGTACTTC.

The chain's CDR3 is CASSSSSGRAHEQYF. CDR3 coding DNA: TGTGCCAGCAGCTCGAGTAGCGGGAGGGCCCACGAGCAGTACTTC. The chain is built from TRBV5-6 and TRBJ2-7; 11 nucleotides align to TRBD2. Per the germline V gene, CDR1 is SGHDT and CDR2 is YYEEEE. CDR3 length: 15 amino acids. With V trimmed by 3 bases and J by 5 bases, 7 bases remained unmatched.

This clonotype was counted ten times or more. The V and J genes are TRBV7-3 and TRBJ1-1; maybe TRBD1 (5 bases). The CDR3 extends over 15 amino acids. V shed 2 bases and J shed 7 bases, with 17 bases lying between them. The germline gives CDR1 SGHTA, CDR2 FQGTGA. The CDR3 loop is CASSLWGKGSGEAFF. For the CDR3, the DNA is TGTGCCAGCAGCTTATGGGGTAAGGGGAGCGGTGAAGCTTTCTTT.

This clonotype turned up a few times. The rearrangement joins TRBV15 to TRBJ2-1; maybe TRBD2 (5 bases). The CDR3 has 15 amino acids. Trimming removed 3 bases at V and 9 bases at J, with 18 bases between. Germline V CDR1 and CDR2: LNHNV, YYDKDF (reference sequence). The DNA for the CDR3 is TGTGCCACCAGCAGGGATTCGAGGGATTCAAGTGAGCAGTTCTTC. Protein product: CATSRDSRDSSEQFF.

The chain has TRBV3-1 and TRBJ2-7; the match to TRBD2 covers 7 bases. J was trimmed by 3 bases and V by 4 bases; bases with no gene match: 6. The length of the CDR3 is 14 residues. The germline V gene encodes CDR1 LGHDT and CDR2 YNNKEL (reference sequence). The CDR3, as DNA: TGTGCCAGCAGCCCGGGACTAACTAACTACGAGCAGTACTTC. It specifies CASSPGLTNYEQYF.

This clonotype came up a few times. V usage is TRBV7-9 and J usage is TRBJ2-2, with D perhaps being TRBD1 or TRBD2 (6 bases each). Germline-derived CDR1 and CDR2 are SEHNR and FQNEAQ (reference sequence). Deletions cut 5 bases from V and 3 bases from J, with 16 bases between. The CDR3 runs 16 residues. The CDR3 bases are TGTGCCAGCAGCCCCGGCTTAGGGGGGTACACCGGGGAGCTGTTTTTT. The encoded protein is CASSPGLGGYTGELFF. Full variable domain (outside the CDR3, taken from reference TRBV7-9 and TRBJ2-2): DTGVSQNPRHKITKRGQNVTFRCDPISEHNRLYWYRQTLGQGPEFLTYFQNEAQLEKSRLLSDRFSAERPKGSFSTLEIQRTEQGDSAMYLCASSPGLGGYTGELFFGEGSRLTVL.

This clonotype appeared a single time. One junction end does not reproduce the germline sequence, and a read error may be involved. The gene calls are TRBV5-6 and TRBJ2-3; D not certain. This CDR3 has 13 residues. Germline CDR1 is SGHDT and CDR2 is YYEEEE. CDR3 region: CAISAGPVWTQYF. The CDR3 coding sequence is TGTGCCATCAGCGCCGGGCCCGTCTGGACGCAGTATTTT.

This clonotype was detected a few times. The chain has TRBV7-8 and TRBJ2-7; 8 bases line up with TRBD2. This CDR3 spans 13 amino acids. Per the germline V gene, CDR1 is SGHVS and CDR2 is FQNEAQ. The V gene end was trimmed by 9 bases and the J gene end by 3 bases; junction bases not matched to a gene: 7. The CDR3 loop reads CASRRGEDYEQYF. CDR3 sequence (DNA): TGTGCCAGTAGGCGGGGGGAGGACTACGAGCAGTACTTC.

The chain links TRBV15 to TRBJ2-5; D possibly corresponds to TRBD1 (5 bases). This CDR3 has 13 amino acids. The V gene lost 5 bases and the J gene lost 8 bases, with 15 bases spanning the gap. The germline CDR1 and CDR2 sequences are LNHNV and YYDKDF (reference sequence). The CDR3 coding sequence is TGTGCCACCAGCCGGGCAGGGCTGGAAACCCAGTACTTC. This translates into CATSRAGLETQYF.

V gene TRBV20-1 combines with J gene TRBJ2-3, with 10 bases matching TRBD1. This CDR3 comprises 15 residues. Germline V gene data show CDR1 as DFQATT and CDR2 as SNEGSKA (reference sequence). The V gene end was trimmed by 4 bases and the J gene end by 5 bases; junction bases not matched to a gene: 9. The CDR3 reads CSATVSGQGVDTQYF. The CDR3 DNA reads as TGCAGTGCTACAGTCTCCGGACAGGGGGTAGATACGCAGTATTTT.

The CDR3 reads CASSQNRGANEKLFF. CDR3 nucleotide sequence: TGTGCCAGCAGCCAAAACAGGGGTGCTAATGAAAAACTGTTTTTT. The V call is TRBV7-9, the J call TRBJ1-4, with TRBD1 identical over 7 bases. CDR1 and CDR2 (germline): SEHNR, FQNEAQ (reference sequence). With 5 bases clipped from V and 3 bases from J, the junction kept 6 bases outside the gene matches. This CDR3 is 15 amino acids long.

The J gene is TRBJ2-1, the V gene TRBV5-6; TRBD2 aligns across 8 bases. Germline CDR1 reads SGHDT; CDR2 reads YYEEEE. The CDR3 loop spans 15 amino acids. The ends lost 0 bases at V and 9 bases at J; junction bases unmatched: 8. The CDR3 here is CASSLVAGGRGEQFF. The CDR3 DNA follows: TGTGCCAGCAGCTTGGTTGCGGGAGGTCGCGGTGAGCAGTTCTTC.